This T cell receptor (beta chain) was sequenced during a study of T cells after yellow fever vaccination. This clonotype was counted at least ten times. MiXCR, run by TCRdb on the 5' RACE reads, gives a single entry per CDR3 protein. The repertoire holds about 120,000 distinct CDR3 sequences, with 8.4% as singletons. Trimming at V came to 6 bases and at J to 0 bases, leaving 9 bases not matched to a gene. The CDR3 spans 16 residues. Germline lookup yields CDR1 SGHRS and CDR2 YFSETQ. Specimen: CD8+ T cells sorted from PBMCs, collected 45 days after the yellow fever booster vaccination. J is TRBJ2-3 and V is TRBV5-1; 8 bases agree with TRBD2. This sequence originates from a man aged 30 to 39 who received the YFV17D yellow fever vaccine. CDR3 coding DNA: TGCGCCAGCACACCGGGGGCGGGAGGAAGCACAGATACGCAGTATTTT. This sequence encodes CASTPGAGGSTDTQYF.